The clone carrying this T cell receptor beta chain was found many times. Primers used for first-strand cDNA, a TRAV- and TRBV-specific set, covered both alpha and beta chains. With a V-primer adapter and a constant-region primer, TCRs were amplified for about 22 PCR cycles. TCRdb redid the calling of the reads with MiXCR, one entry per CDR3 protein. The sample includes about 44,000 distinct CDR3 sequences, less than 30% seen only once; the top ten take about 9.5%. Trimming took 4 bases from V and 6 from J; bases not matched to a gene: 7. The CDR3 extends over 15 amino acids. Germline V gene sequence: CDR1 MDHEN, CDR2 SYDVKM. Time point noted: after trial treatment. The treatment here: LDRT plus nivolumab, ipilimumab, low-dose cyclophosphamide and aspirin (RACIN trial). This sample stems from a study of low-dose radiotherapy and immunotherapy resistance in tumors. Study-level background: Doses delivered to Cohort 2 were 1 Gy per fraction every two weeks, amounting to 13 Gy over 26 weeks.

This sequence joins TRBV28 and TRBJ2-1, with 9 nucleotides matching TRBD2. Here the sequenced sample was PBMCs, taken after low-dose radiotherapy plus immunotherapy. This receptor was identified in a male donor with prostate cancer. The DNA of the CDR3 is TGTGCCAGCAGTTCCGGGGGTAGCGGGGGCAATGAGCAGTTCTTC. It is translated as CASSSGGSGGNEQFF.